Listed below are T cell receptor beta chains from one sample, sequenced in a study of blood T cell repertoires in COVID-19. Assay used: immunoSEQ multiplex PCR; TCRdb lists only in-frame clones, some missing. In the table there are tens of thousands of clones, roughly 87% of which are singletons. Sample: peripheral blood. These receptors all stem from a woman aged 55-69 years with acute or convalescent COVID-19. The CDR3 runs from the conserved cysteine through the conserved F or W. A D gene is named only where the DNA matches it firmly. Clone size, where shown, is once, few, many, or a class for clones that have expanded.

J gene: TRBJ2-7; V gene: TRBV4-1; clone size: NA; D gene: TRBD2; CDR3 DNA: TGCGCCAGCAGCCAATCGGGACTAGCGGGATCAGTCCACGAGCAGTACTTC; CDR3 protein: CASSQSGLAGSVHEQYF
J gene: TRBJ1-1; V gene: TRBV5-1; clone size: NA; D gene: NA; CDR3 DNA: TGCGCCAGCAGCTTGTCAGGAACCGCATCTGAAGCTTTCTTT; CDR3 protein: CASSLSGTASEAFF
J gene: TRBJ1-3; V gene: TRBV12-5; clone size: NA; D gene: TRBD1; CDR3 DNA: TGTGCTAGTGCCTACGAAGGACAGGCCTACTCTGGAAACACCATATATTTT; CDR3 protein: CASAYEGQAYSGNTIYF
J gene: TRBJ1-1; V gene: TRBV3-1/TRBV3-2; clone size: few; D gene: NA; CDR3 DNA: TGTGCCAGCAGACCGACCACAGGGAACACTGAAGCTTTCTTT; CDR3 protein: CASRPTTGNTEAFF
J gene: TRBJ2-3; V gene: TRBV7-3; clone size: once; D gene: NA; CDR3 DNA: TGTGCCAGCAGCTTACCCGAACTAAGGACGCAGTATTTT; CDR3 protein: CASSLPELRTQYF
J gene: TRBJ1-4; V gene: TRBV24-1; clone size: NA; D gene: TRBD1; CDR3 DNA: TGTGCCACCAGTGATGCCGGGACAGGGGCCAATGAAAAACTGTTTTTT; CDR3 protein: CATSDAGTGANEKLFF
J gene: TRBJ1-1; V gene: TRBV5-4; clone size: NA; D gene: TRBD1; CDR3 DNA: TGTGCCAGCAGGGGGACAGTGAACACTGAAGCTTTCTTT; CDR3 protein: CASRGTVNTEAFF
J gene: TRBJ2-7; V gene: TRBV9; clone size: NA; D gene: TRBD2; CDR3 DNA: TGTGCCAGCAGCGAATCCATGGCGGGAGGAGTCTACGAGCAGTACTTC; CDR3 protein: CASSESMAGGVYEQYF
J gene: TRBJ1-1; V gene: TRBV14; clone size: NA; D gene: NA; CDR3 DNA: TGTGCCAGCAGCCCATCGGGGGGCCACACTGAAGCTTTCTTT; CDR3 protein: CASSPSGGHTEAFF
J gene: TRBJ2-7; V gene: TRBV5-1; clone size: few; D gene: TRBD1; CDR3 DNA: TGCGCCAGCAGCTTGGGCGGACAGGGGGGCGAGCAGTACTTC; CDR3 protein: CASSLGGQGGEQYF
J gene: TRBJ1-1; V gene: TRBV18; clone size: NA; D gene: NA; CDR3 DNA: TGTGCCAGCTCACCACCGGCAGGGCCCAACACTGAAGCTTTCTTT; CDR3 protein: CASSPPAGPNTEAFF
J gene: TRBJ2-3; V gene: TRBV2; clone size: NA; D gene: NA; CDR3 DNA: TGTGCCAGCAGTTGGTCTAGGGGGAACACAGATACGCAGTATTTT; CDR3 protein: CASSWSRGNTDTQYF
J gene: TRBJ1-2; V gene: TRBV30; clone size: NA; D gene: NA; CDR3 DNA: TGTGCCTGGAGTGTACCCGGCGGGACGGACGGAGGCTACACCTTC; CDR3 protein: CAWSVPGGTDGGYTF
J gene: TRBJ2-7; V gene: TRBV21-1; clone size: NA; D gene: NA; CDR3 DNA: TGTGCCAGGGTTTCTAGCGGGTATCTCTACTACGAGCAGTACTTC; CDR3 protein: CARVSSGYLYYEQYF
J gene: TRBJ2-7; V gene: TRBV9; clone size: few; D gene: TRBD2; CDR3 DNA: TGTGCCAGCAGCCATAGCGGGAGTCCCTACGAGCAGTACTTC; CDR3 protein: CASSHSGSPYEQYF
J gene: TRBJ1-2; V gene: TRBV6-5; clone size: NA; D gene: NA; CDR3 DNA: TGTGCCAGCCGAATTGGGCAGCAATGGGGCTACACCTTC; CDR3 protein: CASRIGQQWGYTF
J gene: TRBJ1-2; V gene: TRBV6-5; clone size: NA; D gene: NA; CDR3 DNA: TGTGCCAGCAGTCAACAGGCCGGTGGCTATGGCTACACCTTC; CDR3 protein: CASSQQAGGYGYTF
J gene: TRBJ2-5; V gene: TRBV25-1; clone size: NA; D gene: NA; CDR3 DNA: TGTGCCAGCAGTGAATCCGTTCCCGAGACCCAGTACTTC; CDR3 protein: CASSESVPETQYF
J gene: TRBJ1-5; V gene: TRBV15; clone size: NA; D gene: TRBD1; CDR3 DNA: TGTGCCACCAGCAGCTCAGGGGGTAGCAATCAGCCCCAGCATTTT; CDR3 protein: CATSSSGGSNQPQHF
J gene: TRBJ2-1; V gene: TRBV7-8; clone size: NA; D gene: NA; CDR3 DNA: TGTGCCAGCAGCGGCTATGCGGATGAGCAGTTCTTC; CDR3 protein: CASSGYADEQFF
J gene: TRBJ2-7; V gene: TRBV27; clone size: NA; D gene: NA; CDR3 DNA: TGTGCCAGCAGTTGGAGGGGGGGTTACGAGCAGTACTTC; CDR3 protein: CASSWRGGYEQYF
J gene: TRBJ2-2; V gene: TRBV24-1; clone size: NA; D gene: TRBD2; CDR3 DNA: TGTGCCACCAGTGACCGAGGGACTAGCGGCACCGGGGAGCTGTTTTTT; CDR3 protein: CATSDRGTSGTGELFF